This TCR beta chain emerged from a study of T-cell memory formation after mild COVID-19. One entry per CDR3 protein, called by TCRdb with MiXCR from the 5' RACE reads. The sample contains roughly 250,000 distinct CDR3 sequences, roughly 17% of which appear only once. The CDR3 has 13 amino acids. V shed 2 bases and J shed 6 bases, with 10 bases lying between them. From germline, CDR1 is KGHSH and CDR2 LQKENI. This clonotype turned up a few times. The TCR comes from a man younger than 35 who had mild COVID-19 (a few samples of this study predate the infection). Cell type and time point are not known. Sequencing input: PBMCs or a T cell subset sorted from them (not recorded which). The chain recombines TRBV18 with TRBJ1-2; possible D gene TRBD1, 5 bases. The CDR3: CASSPGTMDGYTF. As DNA, the CDR3 is TGTGCCAGCTCACCAGGGACGATGGATGGCTACACCTTC.